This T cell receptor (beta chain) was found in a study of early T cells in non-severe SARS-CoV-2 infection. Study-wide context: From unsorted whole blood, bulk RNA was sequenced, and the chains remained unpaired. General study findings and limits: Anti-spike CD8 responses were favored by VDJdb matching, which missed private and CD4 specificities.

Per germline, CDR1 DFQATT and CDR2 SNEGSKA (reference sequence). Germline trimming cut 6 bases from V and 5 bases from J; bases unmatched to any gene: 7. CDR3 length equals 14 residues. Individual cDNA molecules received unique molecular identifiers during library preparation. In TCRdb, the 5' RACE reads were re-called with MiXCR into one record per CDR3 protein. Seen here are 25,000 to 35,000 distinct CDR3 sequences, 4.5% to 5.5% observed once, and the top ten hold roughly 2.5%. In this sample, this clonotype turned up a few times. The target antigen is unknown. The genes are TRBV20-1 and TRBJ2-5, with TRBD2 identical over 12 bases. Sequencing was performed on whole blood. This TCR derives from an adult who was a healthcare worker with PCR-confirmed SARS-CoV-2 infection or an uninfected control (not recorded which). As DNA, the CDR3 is TGCAGTGCCCGAGCTAGCGGGAGGGTTGAGACCCAGTACTTC. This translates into CSARASGRVETQYF.